The clone carrying this T cell receptor (beta chain) was counted only a few times. Its antigen is unidentified. Unique molecular identifiers were affixed to single, distinct cDNA molecules. TCRdb re-analysed the 5' RACE reads in MiXCR, keeping a single row per CDR3 protein. The sample shows approximately 70,000 distinct CDR3 sequences, roughly an eighth of them seen only once. The sample comes from a study of early T cells in non-severe SARS-CoV-2 infection. The overall study: Chains were unpaired, as sequencing was done on bulk RNA from unsorted whole blood.

The study's findings and limits: Database matching using VDJdb favored anti-spike CD8 responses, with private and CD4 specificities left missing.

V lost 10 bases to trimming and J lost 6 bases; unmatched junction nucleotides: 15. Germline V gene data show CDR1 as MNHEY and CDR2 as SVGAGI. The CDR3 covers 16 residues. The rearrangement links TRBV6-5 to TRBJ2-2, with 9 nucleotides matching TRBD1. This receptor was taken from an adult who was a healthcare worker with PCR-confirmed SARS-CoV-2 infection or an uninfected control (not recorded which). The donor label of this sample is uncertain. The sample here was whole blood, taken at baseline. CDR3 sequence: CATKSPGQGIPGELFF. Written as DNA, the CDR3 is TGTGCCACAAAGTCCCCTGGACAGGGGATCCCCGGGGAGCTGTTTTTT.